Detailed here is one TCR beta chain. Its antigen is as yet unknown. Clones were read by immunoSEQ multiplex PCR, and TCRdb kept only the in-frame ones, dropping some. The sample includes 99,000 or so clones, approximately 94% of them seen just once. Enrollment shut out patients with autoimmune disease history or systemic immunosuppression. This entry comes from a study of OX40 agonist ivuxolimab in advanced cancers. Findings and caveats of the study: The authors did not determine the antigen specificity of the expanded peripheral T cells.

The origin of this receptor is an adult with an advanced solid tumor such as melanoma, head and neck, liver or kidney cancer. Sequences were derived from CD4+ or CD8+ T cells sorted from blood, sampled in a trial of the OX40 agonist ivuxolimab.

The CDR3: CASSTVRTDTQYF. In nucleotides, the CDR3 is TGTGCCAGTAGTACCGTACGCACAGATACGCAGTATTTT. The chain joins TRBV19 to TRBJ2-3; D remains unclear. Trimming took 4 bases from V and 1 from J, leaving 6 bases between them. Germline loops: CDR1 LNHDA, CDR2 SQIVND (reference sequence). The CDR3 is 13 amino acids.